This T cell receptor beta chain was identified during a study of shared clonotypes between healthy human individuals. Study findings and constraints: Compared with clonotypes that all four donors shared, non-shared clonotypes had lower generation probabilities.

On this clone: The antigen is undetermined.

CDR1 and CDR2 (germline): KGHSH, LQKENI. Deletions cut 3 bases from V and 3 bases from J, with 11 bases between. The CDR3 is 14 amino acids. The repertoire was sequenced with immunoSEQ multiplex PCR; TCRdb's copy has only in-frame clones and lacks some. Among 600,000 to 700,000 clones listed, about 80% were seen once. The TCR comes from a woman aged 25-40 years in good health. Sequencing input: memory CD4+ T cells sorted from blood. Subset here: CD45RA-negative fraction. The chain combines TRBV18 with TRBJ2-5; D is unclear. CDR3 protein: CASSPQDWEETQYF. CDR3 DNA sequence: TGTGCCAGCTCACCGCAAGATTGGGAAGAGACCCAGTACTTC.